Listed below are T cell receptor beta chains from one sample, sequenced in a study of blood T cell repertoires in COVID-19. Sequencing was performed with immunoSEQ multiplex PCR; in TCRdb, only in-frame clones are kept and a portion is missing. Of some 170,000 clones in the sample, roughly 90% were seen once. The sequencing input was peripheral blood. The receptors were gathered from a man in his sixties with active or convalescent COVID-19. Each CDR3 is given with its conserved first and last residue. D genes are given only for firm matches. The listing skips clone size in some rows; elsewhere it reads once, few, many or a size class.

TRBV9,TRBJ1-6,-,-,CASSDDSSYNSPLHF,TGTGCCAGCAGCGATGACAGCTCCTATAATTCACCCCTCCACTTT
TRBV27,TRBJ2-3,-,TRBD1,CASSLLSPGSGTGHLF,TGTGCCAGCAGTTTATTGTCCCCTGGCTCCGGGACAGGGCACCTTTTT
TRBV19,TRBJ1-4,few,-,CASSKDYANEKLFF,TGTGCCAGTAGTAAGGACTACGCTAATGAAAAACTGTTTTTT
TRBV28,TRBJ1-1,-,-,CASSPLTGGRMNTEAFF,TGTGCCAGCAGCCCTCTTACCGGGGGACGAATGAACACTGAAGCTTTCTTT
TRBV7-2,TRBJ1-1,-,-,CASSLALSGASEAFF,TGTGCCAGCAGCTTAGCCCTCTCAGGGGCGAGTGAAGCTTTCTTT
TRBV28,TRBJ1-4,-,-,CASSLGAEREKLFF,TGTGCCAGCAGTTTAGGGGCTGAGAGGGAAAAACTGTTTTTT
TRBV18,TRBJ2-7,-,-,CASSPMGAGVSYEQYF,TGTGCCAGCTCACCAATGGGGGCAGGCGTCTCCTACGAGCAGTACTTC
TRBV2,TRBJ2-1,-,-,CATGESSYNEQFF,TGTGCCACGGGAGAAAGCTCCTACAATGAGCAGTTCTTC
TRBV6-4,TRBJ2-7,-,TRBD1,CASSVQGNSYEQYF,TGTGCCAGCAGTGTACAGGGGAACTCCTACGAGCAGTACTTC
TRBV19,TRBJ1-6,-,-,CASSPQGRDTHSNSPLHF,TGTGCCAGTAGTCCACAGGGCCGGGACACCCATTCCAATTCACCCCTCCACTTT
TRBV2,TRBJ2-5,-,-,CASSGEMVETQYF,TGTGCCAGCAGTGGCGAAATGGTGGAGACCCAGTACTTC
TRBV4-2,TRBJ1-1,-,TRBD1,CASSPGQGNTEAFF,TGTGCCAGCAGCCCCGGACAGGGCAACACTGAAGCTTTCTTT
TRBV2,TRBJ1-1,-,-,CASSETGRNTEAFF,TGTGCCAGCAGTGAAACAGGACGGAACACTGAAGCTTTCTTT
TRBV11-2,TRBJ2-2,-,-,CASSLLRANTGELFF,TGTGCCAGCAGCTTACTTCGGGCGAACACCGGGGAGCTGTTTTTT
TRBV6-7,TRBJ1-1,-,TRBD1,CASSYSPDREGADCTEAFF,TGTGCCAGCAGTTACTCACCGGACAGGGAGGGGGCTGATTGCACTGAAGCTTTCTTT
TRBV4-2,TRBJ2-1,-,-,CASSQAPGDSYNEQFF,TGTGCCAGCAGCCAGGCGCCGGGGGACAGTTACAATGAGCAGTTCTTC
TRBV12-5,TRBJ1-3,-,-,CASGPDYSGNTIYF,TGTGCTAGTGGTCCGGACTACTCTGGAAACACCATATATTTT
TRBV19,TRBJ1-2,-,TRBD1,CASTTRGTGGNYGYTF,TGTGCCAGTACGACCAGGGGGACAGGGGGCAACTATGGCTACACCTTC
TRBV2,TRBJ1-2,-,TRBD1,CASSEPDRGLYGYTF,TGTGCCAGCAGTGAACCTGACAGGGGGCTCTATGGCTACACCTTC
TRBV11-1,TRBJ1-1,-,-,CASSFRGKVTEAFF,TGTGCCAGCAGCTTCAGGGGTAAGGTCACTGAAGCTTTCTTT
TRBV19,TRBJ1-5,-,-,CASVAEILWGRSQPQHF,TGTGCCAGTGTGGCTGAAATATTGTGGGGGCGAAGTCAGCCCCAGCATTTT
TRBV5-1,TRBJ1-4,-,TRBD1,CASSLGTGNNEKLFF,TGCGCCAGCAGCTTGGGGACAGGTAACAATGAAAAACTGTTTTTT
TRBV18,TRBJ1-2,-,TRBD1,CASSPWDWRGRRNYGYTF,TGTGCCAGCTCACCATGGGATTGGAGGGGGCGGAGAAACTATGGCTACACCTTC
TRBV10-3,TRBJ1-1,-,-,CATQGFGTEAFF,TGTGCCACCCAGGGCTTCGGCACTGAAGCTTTCTTT